One and the same sample provided the 18 T cell receptor beta chains below, sequenced in a study of blood T cell repertoires in COVID-19. The method was immunoSEQ multiplex PCR; TCRdb's version includes in-frame clones alone and lacks a portion of them. The sample lists tens of thousands of clones, around four fifths seen once, with approximately 5% in the top ten. The sample consisted of peripheral blood. Receptors originate from a man in his fifties or sixties with active COVID-19.

The chain combines TRBV6-2 or TRBV6-3 with TRBJ2-3; a possible D gene is TRBD2 (5 bases). CDR3 length: 17 amino acids. Looked up from germline, CDR1 is MNHEY and CDR2 is SVGEGT. V lost 5 bases and J lost 0, with 18 bases in between. The CDR3 region has the DNA TGTGCCAGCAGTACCCCTTGGGCGGGCGCTAGCACAGATACGCAGTATTTT. It encodes CASSTPWAGASTDTQYF.

This chain links TRBV19 with TRBJ2-4; 7 bases fit TRBD2. Germline loops: CDR1 LNHDA, CDR2 SQIVND (reference sequence). J lost 1 base, V lost 3 bases, and 3 bases had no gene match. The CDR3 runs to 15 residues. The chain's CDR3 is CASSIGRTAKNIQYF. CDR3 DNA: TGTGCCAGTAGTATCGGGAGGACCGCCAAAAACATTCAGTACTTC.

The chain couples TRBV19 to TRBJ1-1; no definite D call. From germline, CDR1 is LNHDA and CDR2 SQIVND (reference sequence). V gave up 5 bases and J gave up 3 bases, with 10 bases separating them. CDR3 length: 13 residues. The CDR3 is CASSPTPYTEAFF. The CDR3 DNA follows: TGTGCCAGTAGTCCAACACCCTACACTGAAGCTTTCTTT. The full variable domain, with the rest looked up from reference TRBV19 and TRBJ1-1, is DGGITQSPKYLFRKEGQNVTLSCEQNLNHDAMYWYRQDPGQGLRLIYYSQIVNDFQKGDIAEGYSVSREKKESFPLTVTSAQKNPTAFYLCASSPTPYTEAFFGQGTRLTVV.

This chain connects TRBV4-3 to TRBJ2-3, with TRBD2 matching over 10 bases. The V gene's germline CDR1 is LGHNA and CDR2 YSLEER. This CDR3 has 17 residues. J gave up 5 bases and V 1 base, and 9 bases lay outside the gene matches. This CDR3 reads CASSQGRGAGGRDTQYF. Written as DNA, the CDR3 is TGCGCCAGCAGCCAAGGACGGGGAGCGGGAGGGAGAGATACGCAGTATTTT.

V and J are TRBV11-2 and TRBJ1-5; no clear D gene. This CDR3 has 13 residues. Trimming removed 0 bases from V and 9 bases from J, with 9 bases in between. Germline V CDR1 and CDR2: SGHAT, FQNNGV. The CDR3 coding sequence is TGTGCCAGCAGCTTAGATCCCGGTCGGCCCCAGCATTTT. It translates to CASSLDPGRPQHF.

This clone was recorded once. The chain uses TRBV7-9 and TRBJ2-1; 10 nucleotides agree with TRBD2. Trimming at V came to 3 bases and at J to 7 bases, leaving 12 bases not matched to a gene. This CDR3 spans 17 amino acids. Germline V CDR1 and CDR2: SEHNR, FQNEAQ (reference sequence). The CDR3 coding sequence is TGTGCCAGCAGCTTGGGACCTCGGAGCGGGAGGGAGAATGAGCAGTTCTTC. Translated: CASSLGPRSGRENEQFF.

This clone was observed a handful of times. The CDR3 DNA is TGTGCCAGCAGCCAGACTAGCGGGAGTCCCGAGCAGTACTTC. Its protein is CASSQTSGSPEQYF. J is TRBJ2-7 and V is TRBV5-4; TRBD2 matches 12 bases. This CDR3 contains 14 residues. The V gene end was trimmed by 4 bases and the J gene end by 6 bases; junction bases not matched to a gene: 5. Germline V gene lookup returns CDR1 SGHNT and CDR2 YYREEE (reference sequence).

The rearrangement links TRBV6-4 to TRBJ2-5; no clear D gene. Trimming cost V 3 bases and J 1 base, with 6 bases left between them. The length of the CDR3 is 13 residues. The germline V gene has CDR1 MRHNA and CDR2 SNTAGT. CDR3 amino acids: CASSETAQETQYF. In DNA form, the CDR3 reads TGTGCCAGCAGTGAAACAGCCCAAGAGACCCAGTACTTC.

The rearrangement uses TRBV19 and TRBJ2-7; 9 positions match TRBD2. The V and J ends lost 4 bases and 5 bases, in that order; junction bases with no gene match: 9. Germline V CDR1 and CDR2: LNHDA, SQIVND (reference sequence). This CDR3 contains 15 residues. CDR3 region: CASSKAGTSPNEQYF. As DNA, the CDR3 is TGTGCCAGTAGTAAAGCCGGGACTAGCCCCAACGAGCAGTACTTC.

The rearrangement links TRBV7-6 to TRBJ1-4, with D possibly matching TRBD1 (5 bases). The V end lost 5 bases, the J end lost 0 bases, and 10 bases lay between the germline ends. The CDR3 has 15 residues. Germline V gene sequence: CDR1 SGHVS, CDR2 FNYEAQ. The CDR3 protein is CASSQDSATNEKLFF. CDR3 DNA sequence: TGTGCCAGCAGCCAAGACAGTGCAACTAATGAAAAACTGTTTTTT.

This chain links TRBV28 with TRBJ1-4; 8 nucleotides agree with TRBD1. V trimming: 3 bases; J trimming: 6 bases; junction bases outside the gene matches: 6. The CDR3 is 15 amino acids. The V gene's germline CDR1 is MDHEN and CDR2 SYDVKM. The CDR3 coding sequence is TGTGCCAGCAGTTTCCCCAGGGGGCTGGATGAAAAACTGTTTTTT. It yields the protein CASSFPRGLDEKLFF.

This sequence joins TRBV7-8 and TRBJ2-5, with D possibly being TRBD1 (6 bases). CDR3 size: 17 residues. CDR1 is SGHVS, CDR2 FQNEAQ, per germline. Trimming took off 1 base at V and 2 bases at J, with 17 bases between the two ends. Here the CDR3 reads CASSLDGARTEQETQYF. The CDR3 nucleotides read TGTGCCAGCAGCTTAGATGGCGCTAGGACAGAGCAAGAGACCCAGTACTTC. The whole variable domain, filled in from reference TRBV7-8 and TRBJ2-5, reads GAGVSQSPRYKVAKRGQDVALRCDPISGHVSLFWYQQALGQGPEFLTYFQNEAQLDKSGLPSDRFFAERPEGSVSTLKIQRTQQEDSAVYLCASSLDGARTEQETQYFGPGTRLLVL.

The chain joins TRBV3-1 (or the pseudogene TRBV3-2) to TRBJ2-7; D is unclear. Germline V gene sequence: CDR1 LGHDT, CDR2 YNNKEL (reference sequence). This CDR3 has 14 residues. The V end was cut by 4 bases, the J end by 6 bases, with 16 bases between. The CDR3 region is CASSLTSVTVEQYF. Here the CDR3 DNA reads TGTGCCAGCAGCCTCACAAGCGTCACGGTCGAGCAGTACTTC.

J is TRBJ1-2 and V is TRBV3-1 (or the pseudogene TRBV3-2), with 8 bases identical to TRBD1. The trim removed 2 bases at V and 0 bases at J, leaving 8 bases unmatched. The CDR3 extends over 17 amino acids. Germline V gene sequence: CDR1 LGHDT, CDR2 YNNKEL (reference sequence). The CDR3 nucleotides are TGTGCCAGCAGCCAACGGGACAGGCGGCTGACTAACTATGGCTACACCTTC. It encodes CASSQRDRRLTNYGYTF.

This chain links TRBV7-3 with TRBJ2-5, with TRBD2 identical over 9 bases. Germline assignment: CDR1 SGHTA and CDR2 FQGTGA. The CDR3 spans 15 residues. Trimming at V came to 5 bases and at J to 13 bases, leaving 17 bases not matched to a gene. The CDR3 nucleotides read TGTGCCAGCAGCCCAACCCGCGCTAGCGGGAACCAACTGTACTTC. It encodes CASSPTRASGNQLYF.

This rearrangement joins TRBV6-5 to TRBJ1-1; TRBD1 matches 9 bases. J lost 6 bases, V lost 10 bases, and 6 bases had no gene match. Per germline, CDR1 MNHEY and CDR2 SVGAGI. The CDR3 is made up of 12 amino acids. The CDR3 sequence is CATDRGGPEAFF. CDR3 in DNA: TGTGCCACGGACAGGGGTGGTCCTGAAGCTTTCTTT.

V is TRBV6-4 and J is TRBJ2-1, with TRBD1 matching 8 bases. Per germline, CDR1 MRHNA and CDR2 SNTAGT. CDR3 length: 14 amino acids. V lost 6 bases to trimming and J lost 5 bases; unmatched junction nucleotides: 6. The DNA of the CDR3 is TGTGCCAGCAGCGAGGGGACAGGTCACAATGAGCAGTTCTTC. Protein: CASSEGTGHNEQFF.

This chain uses TRBV3-1 (or the pseudogene TRBV3-2) with TRBJ2-1; 8 bases match TRBD2. The V gene's germline CDR1 is LGHDT and CDR2 YNNKEL (reference sequence). CDR3 length equals 17 residues. The V segment lost 0 bases and the J segment 6 bases; nucleotides outside the gene matches: 10. CDR3 in amino acids: CASSQEKSGSEGNEQFF. As DNA, the CDR3 is TGTGCCAGCAGCCAAGAGAAGAGCGGGAGTGAGGGCAATGAGCAGTTCTTC.